These 9 T cell receptor beta chains originate from one sample sequenced in a study of T cells in Graves' hyperthyroidism and ophthalmopathy. Amplified regions were TCR beta CDR3 sequences from RNA transcripts. The TCR CDR3 first-round RT-PCR relied on the HTBI primer set. TCRdb analysed the multiplex PCR reads with MiXCR anew, one entry per CDR3 protein. The sample holds around 620,000 distinct CDR3 sequences, 15% to 20% seen once. Sample: blood. These receptors came from a woman under 40 with Graves' hyperthyroidism.

Concerning this clonotype itself: A much more abundant neighbour one base away suggests this may be a read error. The chain joins TRBV6-1 to TRBJ1-2; weak D call: TRBD1 (5 bases). The CDR3 length is 15 residues. Germline CDR1 is MNHNS and CDR2 is SASEGT. As DNA, the CDR3 is TGTGGCAGCAGTGAAAATCCGACAGCCCTGTATGGCTACACCTTC. Residues: CGSSENPTALYGYTF.

The chain joins TRBV27 to TRBJ2-5; TRBD1 is a possible D gene (5 bases). Germline V gene sequence: CDR1 MNHEY, CDR2 SMNVEV (reference sequence). The CDR3 totals 16 residues. V gave up 5 bases and J gave up 5 bases, with 21 bases separating them. CDR3 region: CASSEGLARVAETQYF. The CDR3 coding sequence is TGTGCCAGCAGTGAAGGCCTGGCCAGGGTCGCGGAGACCCAGTACTTC.

This clonotype was seen only a few times. The chain links TRBV20-1 to TRBJ2-4; no reliable D call. Trimming cost V 5 bases and J 8 bases, with 16 bases left between them. Germline V lookup: CDR1 DFQATT, CDR2 SNEGSKA (reference sequence). The CDR3 is made up of 13 amino acids. The CDR3 here is CSAHDGSGDIQYF. For the CDR3, the DNA is TGCAGTGCTCACGACGGGTCTGGGGACATTCAGTACTTC.

This chain links TRBV29-1 with TRBJ1-1; D is unresolved. The germline V and J ends were trimmed by 3 bases and 11 bases, with 16 bases remaining between them. The germline gives CDR1 SQVTM, CDR2 ANQGSEA. The CDR3 has 12 residues. CDR3 protein: CSVELVPVGAFF. CDR3 sequence (DNA): TGCAGCGTTGAGTTAGTACCGGTCGGCGCTTTCTTT.

This clonotype was found many times. This rearrangement joins TRBV2 to TRBJ2-4, with D unresolved. The germline gives CDR1 SNHLY, CDR2 FYNNEI. There are 11 residues in the CDR3. The germline V and J ends were trimmed by 2 bases and 14 bases, with 10 bases remaining between them. The CDR3 DNA sequence: TGTGCCAGCAGTGAATCGAGGACGGAGTACTTC. Translating gives CASSESRTEYF.

This clonotype was counted only a few times. The chain couples TRBV29-1 to TRBJ1-2; perhaps TRBD1 as D (6 bases). Trimming took 4 bases from V and 7 from J, leaving 22 bases between them. Germline values: CDR1 SQVTM, CDR2 ANQGSEA. This CDR3 comprises 15 residues. The CDR3 spells CSVGGSQEQGFGYTF. Written as DNA, the CDR3 is TGCAGCGTTGGAGGTTCCCAGGAACAGGGTTTTGGCTACACCTTC.

Regarding this clonotype: Given a much more abundant clone one base away, this may be a read error. The rearrangement links TRBV20-1 to TRBJ2-7; perhaps TRBD1 as D (6 bases). In germline, CDR1 is DFQATT, CDR2 SNEGSKA (reference sequence). The CDR3 consists of 12 residues. CDR3 DNA sequence: TGCAATGCTCTATCAGGGGTACACGAGCAGTACTTC. Its protein is CNALSGVHEQYF.

In this sample, this clonotype turned up many times. V is TRBV6-2 or TRBV6-3 and J is TRBJ1-1; D may be TRBD1 (5 bases). The CDR3 runs to 14 residues. Germline-derived CDR1 and CDR2 are MNHEY and SVGEGT. The germline V and J ends were trimmed by 5 bases and 1 base, with 11 bases remaining between them. The CDR3 DNA reads as TGTGCCAGCAGTGTTTTACAGGCGAACACTGAAGCTTTCTTT. Its protein is CASSVLQANTEAFF.

On this clonotype itself: Germline is not matched at one junction end, which may reflect a read error. The V gene is TRBV19, the J gene TRBJ1-1, with a weak D call TRBD1 (5 bases). Looked up from germline, CDR1 is LNHDA and CDR2 is SQIVND (reference sequence). The CDR3 covers 15 residues. CDR3 region: CASRGIRVTNTKAFF. Here the CDR3 DNA reads TGTGCCAGTAGGGGGATCAGGGTAACGAACACTAAAGCTTTCTTT.